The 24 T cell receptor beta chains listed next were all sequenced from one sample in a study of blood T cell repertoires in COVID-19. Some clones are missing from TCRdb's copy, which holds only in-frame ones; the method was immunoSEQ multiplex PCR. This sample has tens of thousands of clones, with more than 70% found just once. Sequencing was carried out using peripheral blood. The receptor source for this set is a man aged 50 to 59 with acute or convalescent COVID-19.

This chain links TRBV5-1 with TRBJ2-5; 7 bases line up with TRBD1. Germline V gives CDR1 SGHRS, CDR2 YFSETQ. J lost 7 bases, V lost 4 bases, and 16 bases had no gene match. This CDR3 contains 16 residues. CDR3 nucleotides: TGCGCCAGCAGCCAGGGGACAGTATCCTCTATAGGGACCCAGTACTTC. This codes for CASSQGTVSSIGTQYF.

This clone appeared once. CDR3 sequence: CASSSGGSGDYGYTF. The DNA for the CDR3 is TGTGCCAGCAGTTCTGGGGGGTCCGGAGACTATGGCTACACCTTC. The chain joins TRBV28 to TRBJ1-2; tentatively, D is TRBD1 (5 bases). The V end lost 4 bases, the J end lost 3 bases, and 15 bases lay between the germline ends. Germline V gene data show CDR1 as MDHEN and CDR2 as SYDVKM. This CDR3 has 15 amino acids.

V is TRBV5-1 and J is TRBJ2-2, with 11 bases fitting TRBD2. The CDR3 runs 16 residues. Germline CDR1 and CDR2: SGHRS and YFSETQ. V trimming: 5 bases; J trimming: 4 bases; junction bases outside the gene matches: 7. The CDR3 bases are TGCGCCAGCAGAAAGGGACTAGCGGACCTCACCGGGGAGCTGTTTTTT. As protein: CASRKGLADLTGELFF.

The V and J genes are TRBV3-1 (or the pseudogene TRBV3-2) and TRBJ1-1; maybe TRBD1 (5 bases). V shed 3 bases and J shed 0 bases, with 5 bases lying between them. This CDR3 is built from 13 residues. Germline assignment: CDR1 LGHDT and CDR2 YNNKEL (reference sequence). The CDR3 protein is CASSQTVNTEAFF. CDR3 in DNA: TGTGCCAGCAGCCAGACAGTGAACACTGAAGCTTTCTTT.

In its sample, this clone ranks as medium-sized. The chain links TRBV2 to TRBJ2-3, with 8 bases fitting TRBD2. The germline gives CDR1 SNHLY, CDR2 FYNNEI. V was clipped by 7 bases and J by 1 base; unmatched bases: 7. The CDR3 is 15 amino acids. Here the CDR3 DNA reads TGTGCCAGCAAGGCGGTAGCGGGGCGCACAGATACGCAGTATTTT. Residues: CASKAVAGRTDTQYF.

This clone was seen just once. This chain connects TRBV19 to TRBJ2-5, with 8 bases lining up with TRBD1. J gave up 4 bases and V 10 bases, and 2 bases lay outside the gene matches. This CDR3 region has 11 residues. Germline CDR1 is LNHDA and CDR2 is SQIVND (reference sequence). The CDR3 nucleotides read TGTGCCACTGGACAGGGAGAGACCCAGTACTTC. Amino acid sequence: CATGQGETQYF. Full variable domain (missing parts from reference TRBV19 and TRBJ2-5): DGGITQSPKYLFRKEGQNVTLSCEQNLNHDAMYWYRQDPGQGLRLIYYSQIVNDFQKGDIAEGYSVSREKKESFPLTVTSAQKNPTAFYLCATGQGETQYFGPGTRLLVL.

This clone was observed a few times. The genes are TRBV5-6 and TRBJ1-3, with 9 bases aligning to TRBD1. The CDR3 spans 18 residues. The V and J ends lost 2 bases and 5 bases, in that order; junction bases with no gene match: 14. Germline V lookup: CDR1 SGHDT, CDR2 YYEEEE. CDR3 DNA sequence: TGTGCCAGCAGCTTAAGGGGATGGACAGGGGAGCGGAGAAACACCATATATTTT. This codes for CASSLRGWTGERRNTIYF.

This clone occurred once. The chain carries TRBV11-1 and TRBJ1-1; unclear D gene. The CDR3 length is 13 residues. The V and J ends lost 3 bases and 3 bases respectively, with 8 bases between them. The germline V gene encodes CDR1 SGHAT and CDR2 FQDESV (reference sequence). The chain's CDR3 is CASSLGRDTEAFF. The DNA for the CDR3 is TGTGCCAGCAGCTTGGGCCGAGACACTGAAGCTTTCTTT. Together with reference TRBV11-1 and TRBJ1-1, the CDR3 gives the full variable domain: EAEVAQSPRYKITEKSQAVAFWCDPISGHATLYWYRQILGQGPELLVQFQDESVVDDSQLPKDRFSAERLKGVDSTLKIQPAELGDSAMYLCASSLGRDTEAFFGQGTRLTVV.

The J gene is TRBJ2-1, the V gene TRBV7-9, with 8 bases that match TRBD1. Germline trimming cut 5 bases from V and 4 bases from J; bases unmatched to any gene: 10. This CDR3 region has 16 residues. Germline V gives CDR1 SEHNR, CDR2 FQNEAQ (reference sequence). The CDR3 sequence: CASSTGRGQVYNEQFF. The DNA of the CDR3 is TGTGCCAGCAGCACGGGCAGGGGACAGGTTTACAATGAGCAGTTCTTC.

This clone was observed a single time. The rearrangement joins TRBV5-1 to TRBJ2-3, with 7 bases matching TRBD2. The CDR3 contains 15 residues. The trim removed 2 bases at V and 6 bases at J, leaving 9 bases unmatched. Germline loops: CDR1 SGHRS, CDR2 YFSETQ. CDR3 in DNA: TGCGCCAGCAGCTTCGGACTAGGCAGGGCCGATACGCAGTATTTT. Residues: CASSFGLGRADTQYF.

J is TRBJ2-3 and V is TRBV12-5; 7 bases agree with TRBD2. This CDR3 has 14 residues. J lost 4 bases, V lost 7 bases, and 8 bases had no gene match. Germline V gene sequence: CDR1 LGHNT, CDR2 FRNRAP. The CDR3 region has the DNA TGTGCTAGTGCCTTGACTAGCCGCTCAGATACGCAGTATTTT. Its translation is CASALTSRSDTQYF.

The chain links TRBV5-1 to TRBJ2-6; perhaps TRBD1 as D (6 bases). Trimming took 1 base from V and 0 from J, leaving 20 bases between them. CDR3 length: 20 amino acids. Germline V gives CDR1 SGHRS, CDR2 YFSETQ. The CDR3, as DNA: TGCGCCAGCAGCTTGAATGGCAGGGGCGGTACTGGCTCTGGGGCCAACGTCCTGACTTTC. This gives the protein CASSLNGRGGTGSGANVLTF.

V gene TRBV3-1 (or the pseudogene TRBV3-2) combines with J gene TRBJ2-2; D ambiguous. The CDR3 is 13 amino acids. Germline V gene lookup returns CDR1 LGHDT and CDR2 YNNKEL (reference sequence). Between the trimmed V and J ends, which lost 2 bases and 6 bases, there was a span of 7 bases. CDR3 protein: CASSQSPSGELFF. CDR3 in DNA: TGTGCCAGCAGCCAAAGCCCATCCGGGGAGCTGTTTTTT.

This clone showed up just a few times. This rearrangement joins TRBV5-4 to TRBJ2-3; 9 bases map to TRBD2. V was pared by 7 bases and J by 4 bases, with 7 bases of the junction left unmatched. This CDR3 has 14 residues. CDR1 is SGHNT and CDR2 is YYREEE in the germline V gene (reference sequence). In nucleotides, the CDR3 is TGTGCCAGCGGCGCTAGCGGGGTGTCAGATACGCAGTATTTT. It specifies CASGASGVSDTQYF.

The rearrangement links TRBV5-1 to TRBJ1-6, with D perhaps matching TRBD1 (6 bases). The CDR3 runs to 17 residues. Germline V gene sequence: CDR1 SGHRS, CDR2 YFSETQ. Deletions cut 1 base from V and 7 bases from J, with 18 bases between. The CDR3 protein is CASSLYGQSLSNSPLHF. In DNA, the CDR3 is TGCGCCAGCAGCTTGTATGGACAGAGTCTGTCGAATTCACCCCTCCACTTT.

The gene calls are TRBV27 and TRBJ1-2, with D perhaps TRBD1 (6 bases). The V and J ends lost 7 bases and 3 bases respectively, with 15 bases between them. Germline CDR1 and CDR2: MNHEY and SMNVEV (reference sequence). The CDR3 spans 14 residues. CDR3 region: CASKPRGGYYGYTF. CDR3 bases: TGTGCCAGCAAGCCCAGGGGCGGGTACTATGGCTACACCTTC.

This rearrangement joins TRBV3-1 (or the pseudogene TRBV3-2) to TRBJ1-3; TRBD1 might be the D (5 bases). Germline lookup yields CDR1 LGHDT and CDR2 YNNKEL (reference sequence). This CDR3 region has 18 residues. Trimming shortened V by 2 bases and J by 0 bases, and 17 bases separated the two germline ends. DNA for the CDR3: TGTGCCAGCAGCCAACCCCTCAGGGAGGTCTCCTCTGGAAACACCATATATTTT. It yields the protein CASSQPLREVSSGNTIYF.

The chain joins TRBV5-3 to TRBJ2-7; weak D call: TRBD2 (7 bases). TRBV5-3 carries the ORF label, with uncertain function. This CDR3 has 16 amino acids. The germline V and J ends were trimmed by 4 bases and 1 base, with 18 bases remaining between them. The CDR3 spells CARSRTGGSFSYEQYV. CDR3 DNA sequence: TGTGCCAGAAGCCGCACGGGGGGCAGCTTTTCCTACGAGCAGTACGTC.

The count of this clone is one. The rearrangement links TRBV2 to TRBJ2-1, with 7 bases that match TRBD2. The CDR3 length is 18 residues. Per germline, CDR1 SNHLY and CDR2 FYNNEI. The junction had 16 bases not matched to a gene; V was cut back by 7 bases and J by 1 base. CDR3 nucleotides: TGTGCCAGCATTTACGGGGGGAGGGCAACTCTTTCCTACAATGAGCAGTTCTTC. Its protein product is CASIYGGRATLSYNEQFF.

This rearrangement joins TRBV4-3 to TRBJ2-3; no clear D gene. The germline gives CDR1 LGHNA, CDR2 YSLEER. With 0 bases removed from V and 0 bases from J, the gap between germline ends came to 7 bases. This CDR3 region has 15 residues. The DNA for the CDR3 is TGCGCCAGCAGCCAAGACACTGCTAGCACAGATACGCAGTATTTT. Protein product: CASSQDTASTDTQYF.

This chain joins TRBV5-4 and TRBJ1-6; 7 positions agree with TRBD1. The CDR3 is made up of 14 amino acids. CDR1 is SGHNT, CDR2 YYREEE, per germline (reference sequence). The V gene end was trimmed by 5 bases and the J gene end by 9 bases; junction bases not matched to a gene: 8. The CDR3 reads CASRPGTDSSPLHF. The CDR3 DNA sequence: TGTGCCAGCAGGCCCGGGACAGACAGTTCACCCCTCCACTTT.

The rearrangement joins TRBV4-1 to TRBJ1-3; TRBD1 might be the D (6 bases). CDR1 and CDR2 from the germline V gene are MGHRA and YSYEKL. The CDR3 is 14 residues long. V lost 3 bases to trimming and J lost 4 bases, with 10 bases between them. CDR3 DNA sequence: TGCGCCAGCAGCCACGGGGGGCGCGGAAACACCATATATTTT. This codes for CASSHGGRGNTIYF.

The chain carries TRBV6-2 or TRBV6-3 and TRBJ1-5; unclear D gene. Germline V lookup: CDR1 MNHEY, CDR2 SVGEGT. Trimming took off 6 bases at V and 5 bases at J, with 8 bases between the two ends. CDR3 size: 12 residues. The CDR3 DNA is TGTGCCAGCAGCCACGGGGATCAGCCCCAGCATTTT. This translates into CASSHGDQPQHF.

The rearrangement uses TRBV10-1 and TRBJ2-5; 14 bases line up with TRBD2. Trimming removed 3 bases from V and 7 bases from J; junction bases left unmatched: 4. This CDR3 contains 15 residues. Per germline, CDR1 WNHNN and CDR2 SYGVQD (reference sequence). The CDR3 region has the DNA TGCGCCAGCAGTGACCCTGGACTAGCGGGAGGGACCCAGTACTTC. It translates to CASSDPGLAGGTQYF.